This TCR beta chain derives from a study of tumor-infiltrating lymphocytes in primary liver carcinoma. Study findings and constraints: Paired tumor-adjacent and tumor-blood samples overlapped less than tumor region pairs did.

Trimming took 5 bases from V and 2 from J, leaving 12 bases between them. CDR3 length: 14 residues. Comment on this clonotype: Its antigen is undetermined.

Starting material of about 450 ng total RNA yielded TCR beta cDNA via a constant-region primer. Three-round nested multiplex PCR performed with slightly modified ARM-PCR produced the TCR beta libraries. In the first two PCR rounds, TRBV1-TRBV30 forward primers were paired with a C-beta reverse primer, and each round lasted nine to ten cycles. From the multiplex PCR reads, TCRdb called clonotypes with MiXCR, one entry per CDR3 protein. The repertoire holds about 54,000 distinct CDR3 sequences, with around 79% as singletons. Co-extraction of both nucleic acids (RNA and DNA) used roughly 18-34 mg of unsorted bulk tissue.

The specimen sequenced was liver tumor tissue from sampling region 2. Subset specified: tumor region T2, inferior pole. The gene calls are TRBV12-3 or TRBV12-4 and TRBJ2-5; D unresolved. The TCR sequence derives from a man aged 40-49 years with primary liver carcinoma and hepatitis B virus infection. CDR3 protein: CASSAPVSQETQYF. CDR3 nucleotides: TGTGCCAGCAGTGCCCCAGTCTCACAAGAGACCCAGTACTTC.